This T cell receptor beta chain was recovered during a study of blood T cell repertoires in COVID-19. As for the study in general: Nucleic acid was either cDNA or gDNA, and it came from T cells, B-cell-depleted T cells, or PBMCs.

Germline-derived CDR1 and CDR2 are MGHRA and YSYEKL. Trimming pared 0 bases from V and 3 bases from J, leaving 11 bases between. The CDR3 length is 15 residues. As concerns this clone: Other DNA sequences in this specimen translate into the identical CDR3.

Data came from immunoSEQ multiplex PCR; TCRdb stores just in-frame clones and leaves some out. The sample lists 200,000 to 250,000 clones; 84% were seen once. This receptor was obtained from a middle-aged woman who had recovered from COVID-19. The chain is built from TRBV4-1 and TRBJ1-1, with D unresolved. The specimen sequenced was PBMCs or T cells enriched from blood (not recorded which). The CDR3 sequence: CASSQESRGYTEAFF. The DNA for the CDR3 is TGCGCCAGCAGCCAAGAATCACGGGGTTACACTGAAGCTTTCTTT.